This T cell receptor beta chain is from a study of T cell changes during pregnancy in multiple sclerosis. The CDR3 length is 17 residues. Germline lookup yields CDR1 LGHNT and CDR2 FRNRAP. V gave up 2 bases and J gave up 1 base; unmatched junction bases: 9. Clones were sequenced by immunoSEQ multiplex PCR, and TCRdb holds only the in-frame ones, with some missing. The table lists about 36,000 clones, 93% of them singletons. The sequenced sample was CD4+ T cells from peripheral blood mononuclear cells, obtained in the first trimester of pregnancy. The sequence derives from a female donor with multiple sclerosis, enrolled in a pregnancy study. This chain joins TRBV12-5 and TRBJ2-3, with 7 bases matching TRBD1. For the CDR3, the DNA is TGTGCTAGTGGTTTGCCGTTTGGGCAGGGGGGCACAGATACGCAGTATTTT. Residues: CASGLPFGQGGTDTQYF.